This passage covers 14 T cell receptor beta chains from one sample sequenced in a study of T cell responses to AZD1222 COVID-19 vaccine. Profiled with immunoSEQ multiplex PCR; TCRdb holds only in-frame clones, not every one. Of around 140,000 clones listed, roughly 90% are singletons. This specimen consisted of peripheral blood, obtained on day 0 of AZD1222 vaccination. These receptors all come from an adult in good health.

The rearrangement joins TRBV9 to TRBJ2-7; no reliable D call. Germline V lookup: CDR1 SGDLS, CDR2 YYNGEE. V shed 0 bases and J shed 0 bases, with 4 bases lying between them. CDR3 length: 13 amino acids. Here the CDR3 DNA reads TGTGCCAGCAGCGTAGGATCCTCCTACGAGCAGTACTTC. The encoded protein is CASSVGSSYEQYF.

The J gene is TRBJ1-1, the V gene TRBV7-2, with D possibly TRBD1 on 5 matching bases. V was clipped by 5 bases and J by 4 bases, with 17 bases between them. The CDR3 spans 15 residues. Germline V CDR1 and CDR2: SGHTA, FQGNSA. The CDR3 DNA is TGTGCCAGCAGCCCGCTCCTGGCAGGGACCACTGAAGCTTTCTTT. This sequence encodes CASSPLLAGTTEAFF.

Note on this clone: Other DNA sequences in the same sample also yield this CDR3. The chain employs TRBV9 and TRBJ1-1; D call uncertain. CDR3 size: 13 residues. With 0 bases removed from V and 3 bases from J, the gap between germline ends came to 6 bases. Germline CDR1 reads SGDLS; CDR2 reads YYNGEE. This chain's CDR3 is CASSVDGDTEAFF. Written as DNA, the CDR3 is TGTGCCAGCAGCGTAGACGGAGACACTGAAGCTTTCTTT.

The CDR3 region has the DNA TGTGCCAGCAGTCCCTGGACAGGGGCTAATGAAAAACTGTTTTTT. Protein sequence: CASSPWTGANEKLFF. V usage is TRBV28 and J usage is TRBJ1-4, with 9 bases matching TRBD1. V lost 5 bases and J lost 3; bases outside the gene matches: 4. The CDR3 is 15 residues long. Germline V gives CDR1 MDHEN, CDR2 SYDVKM.

The rearrangement links TRBV28 to TRBJ1-2; D possibly corresponds to TRBD1 (6 bases). Trimming took 6 bases from V and 4 from J, leaving 9 bases between them. This CDR3 region has 12 residues. The germline gives CDR1 MDHEN, CDR2 SYDVKM. The CDR3 coding sequence is TGTGCCAGCAGCCTGACAGGCTATGGCTACACCTTC. Protein sequence: CASSLTGYGYTF.

A single count supports this clone. The genes are TRBV4-3 and TRBJ2-3, with D uncertain. Germline V CDR1 and CDR2: LGHNA, YSLEER. This CDR3 comprises 16 residues. V was cut by 3 bases and J by 4 bases, with 17 bases left in between. CDR3 sequence reads: CASSQFASVSADTQYF. CDR3 nucleotides: TGCGCCAGCAGCCAGTTTGCTAGTGTGAGCGCAGATACGCAGTATTTT.

This rearrangement joins TRBV5-1 to TRBJ1-2, with TRBD1 matching over 9 bases. J was trimmed by 2 bases and V by 0 bases; bases with no gene match: 5. Looked up from germline, CDR1 is SGHRS and CDR2 is YFSETQ. This CDR3 has 16 amino acids. The CDR3 sequence: CASSLGQGESNYGYTF. In DNA, the CDR3 is TGCGCCAGCAGCTTGGGACAGGGGGAATCGAACTATGGCTACACCTTC.

Only a few counts were recorded for this clone. The rearrangement links TRBV3-1 (or the pseudogene TRBV3-2) to TRBJ2-1; the match to TRBD2 covers 9 bases. The CDR3 is 15 amino acids. Germline V lookup: CDR1 LGHDT, CDR2 YNNKEL (reference sequence). Trimming at V came to 8 bases and at J to 12 bases, leaving 17 bases not matched to a gene. DNA for the CDR3: TGTGCCAGCCCATTAAGGACTAGCGAAGCAGGATCGCAGTTCTTC. Protein: CASPLRTSEAGSQFF.

V is TRBV18 and J is TRBJ2-3; 7 nucleotides agree with TRBD2. The CDR3 is 16 residues long. The germline V gene encodes CDR1 KGHSH and CDR2 LQKENI. Unmatched junction bases numbered 4, after V lost 1 base and J lost 0 bases. This chain's CDR3 is CASSPRLAASTDTQYF. CDR3 nucleotide sequence: TGTGCCAGCTCACCACGGCTAGCGGCTAGCACAGATACGCAGTATTTT. The full variable domain, its missing parts supplied by reference TRBV18 and TRBJ2-3, is NAGVMQNPRHLVRRRGQEARLRCSPMKGHSHVYWYRQLPEEGLKFMVYLQKENIIDESGMPKERFSAEFPKEGPSILRIQQVVRGDSAAYFCASSPRLAASTDTQYFGPGTRLTVL.

CDR3 in DNA: TGTGCCACCAGTGATTACCGGACAGGGATGAGGGATACGCAGTATTTT. The encoded protein is CATSDYRTGMRDTQYF. The rearrangement joins TRBV24-1 to TRBJ2-3; 8 nucleotides match TRBD1. Per the germline V gene, CDR1 is KGHDR and CDR2 is SFDVKD. J lost 6 bases, V lost 2 bases, and 9 bases had no gene match. The CDR3 has 16 residues.

V is TRBV9 and J is TRBJ2-7; D call uncertain. V gave up 0 bases and J gave up 5 bases, with 9 bases separating them. CDR1 SGDLS and CDR2 YYNGEE come from the germline V gene. This CDR3 comprises 13 residues. CDR3: CASSVGTKDEQYF. CDR3 nucleotides: TGTGCCAGCAGCGTAGGGACGAAGGACGAGCAGTACTTC. Full variable domain (rest looked up from reference TRBV9 and TRBJ2-7): DSGVTQTPKHLITATGQRVTLRCSPRSGDLSVYWYQQSLDQGLQFLIQYYNGEERAKGNILERFSAQQFPDLHSELNLSSLELGDSALYFCASSVGTKDEQYFGPGTRLTVT.

The genes are TRBV6-5 and TRBJ1-1; 7 bases are a match to TRBD1. The CDR3 loop spans 16 amino acids. Germline CDR1 and CDR2: MNHEY and SVGAGI. V gave up 2 bases and J gave up 1 base; unmatched junction bases: 7. The CDR3 DNA sequence: TGTGCCAGCAGTTACACGACAGGGTCTAGGAACACTGAAGCTTTCTTT. Its protein is CASSYTTGSRNTEAFF.

V and J are TRBV19 and TRBJ1-6; unclear D gene. Germline V gene data show CDR1 as LNHDA and CDR2 as SQIVND (reference sequence). The V end was cut by 1 base, the J end by 9 bases, with 16 bases between. This CDR3 comprises 16 residues. The CDR3 here is CASSIGWREMASPLHF. The CDR3 bases are TGTGCCAGTAGTATAGGATGGAGGGAGATGGCTTCACCCCTCCACTTT.

The chain combines TRBV5-1 with TRBJ2-7; 13 bases align to TRBD2. Trimming removed 4 bases from V and 5 bases from J; junction bases left unmatched: 6. The CDR3 is made up of 15 amino acids. Germline-derived CDR1 and CDR2 are SGHRS and YFSETQ. This CDR3 is CASSTWTSGSHEQYF. The CDR3 DNA follows: TGCGCCAGCAGCACCTGGACTAGCGGGAGCCACGAGCAGTACTTC.